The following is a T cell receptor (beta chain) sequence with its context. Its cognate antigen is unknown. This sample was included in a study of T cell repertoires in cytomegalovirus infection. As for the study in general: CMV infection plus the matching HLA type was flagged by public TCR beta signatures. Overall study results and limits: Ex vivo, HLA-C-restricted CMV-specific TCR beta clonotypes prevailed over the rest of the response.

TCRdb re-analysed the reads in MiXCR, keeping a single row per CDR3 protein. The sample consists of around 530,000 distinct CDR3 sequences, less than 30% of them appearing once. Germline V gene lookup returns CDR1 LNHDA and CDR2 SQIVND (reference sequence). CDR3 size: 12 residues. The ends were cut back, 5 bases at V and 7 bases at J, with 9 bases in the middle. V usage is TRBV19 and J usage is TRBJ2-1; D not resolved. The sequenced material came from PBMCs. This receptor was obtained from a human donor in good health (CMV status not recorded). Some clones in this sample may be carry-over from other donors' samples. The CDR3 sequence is CASSAYGNEQFF. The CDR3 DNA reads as TGTGCCAGTAGTGCCTACGGGAATGAGCAGTTCTTC.